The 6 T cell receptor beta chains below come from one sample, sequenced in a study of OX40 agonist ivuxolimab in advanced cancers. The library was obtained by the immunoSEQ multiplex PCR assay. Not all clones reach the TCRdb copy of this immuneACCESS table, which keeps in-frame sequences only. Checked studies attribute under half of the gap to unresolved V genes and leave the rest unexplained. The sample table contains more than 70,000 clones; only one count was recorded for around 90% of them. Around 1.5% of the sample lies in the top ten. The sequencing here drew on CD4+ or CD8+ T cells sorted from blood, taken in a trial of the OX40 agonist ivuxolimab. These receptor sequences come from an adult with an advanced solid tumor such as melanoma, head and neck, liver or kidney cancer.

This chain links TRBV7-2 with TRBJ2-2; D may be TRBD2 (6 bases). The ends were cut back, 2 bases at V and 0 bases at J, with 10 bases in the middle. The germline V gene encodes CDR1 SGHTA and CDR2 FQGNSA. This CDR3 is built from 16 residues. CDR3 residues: CASSLFASANTGELFF. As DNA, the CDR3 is TGTGCCAGCAGCTTATTCGCTAGCGCGAACACCGGGGAGCTGTTTTTT.

CDR3 amino acids: CASSLGPIQETQYF. DNA for the CDR3: TGTGCCAGCAGTTTGGGACCCATCCAAGAGACCCAGTACTTC. The gene calls are TRBV28 and TRBJ2-5; possibly TRBD1 or TRBD2 for D (5 bases each). Germline CDR1 and CDR2: MDHEN and SYDVKM. The V end lost 3 bases, the J end lost 1 base, and 9 bases lay between the germline ends. The CDR3 sequence is 14 residues long.

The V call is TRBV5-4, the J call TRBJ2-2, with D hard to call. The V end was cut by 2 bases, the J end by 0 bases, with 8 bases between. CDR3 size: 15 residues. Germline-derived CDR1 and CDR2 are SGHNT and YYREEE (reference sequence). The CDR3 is CASSFFTSNTGELFF. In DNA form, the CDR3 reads TGTGCCAGCAGCTTCTTTACCTCGAACACCGGGGAGCTGTTTTTT.

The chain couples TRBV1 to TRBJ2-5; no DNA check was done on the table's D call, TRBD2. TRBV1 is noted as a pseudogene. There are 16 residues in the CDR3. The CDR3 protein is CTSSQPTSGREETQYF. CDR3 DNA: TGCACCAGCAGCCAACCGACTAGCGGGAGAGAGGAGACCCAGTACTTC.

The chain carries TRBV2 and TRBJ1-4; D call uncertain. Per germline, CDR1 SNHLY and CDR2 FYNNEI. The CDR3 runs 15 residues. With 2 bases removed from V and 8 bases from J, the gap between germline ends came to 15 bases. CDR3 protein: CASSESVRAGEKLFF. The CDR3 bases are TGTGCCAGCAGTGAATCTGTGAGGGCGGGAGAAAAACTGTTTTTT.

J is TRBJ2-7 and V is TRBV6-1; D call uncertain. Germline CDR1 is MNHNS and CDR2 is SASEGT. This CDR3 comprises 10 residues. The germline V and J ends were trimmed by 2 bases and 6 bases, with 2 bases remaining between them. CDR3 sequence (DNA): TGTGCCAGCAGTGAAATCGAGCAGTACTTC. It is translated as CASSEIEQYF.